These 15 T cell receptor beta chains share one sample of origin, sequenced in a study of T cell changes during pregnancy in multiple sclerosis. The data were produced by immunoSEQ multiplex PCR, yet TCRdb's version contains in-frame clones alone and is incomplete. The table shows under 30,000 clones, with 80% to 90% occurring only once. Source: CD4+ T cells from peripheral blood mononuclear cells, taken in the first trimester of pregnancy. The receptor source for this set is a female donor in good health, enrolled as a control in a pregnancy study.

This CDR3 reads CASSLFGQGMSEQYF. The CDR3 nucleotides read TGTGCCAGCAGCCTCTTCGGACAGGGGATGAGCGAGCAGTACTTC. The chain links TRBV6-5 to TRBJ2-7; 9 nucleotides match TRBD1. CDR3 size: 15 residues. Germline V gene data show CDR1 as MNHEY and CDR2 as SVGAGI. Trimming cost V 6 bases and J 6 bases; bases outside gene matches: 12.

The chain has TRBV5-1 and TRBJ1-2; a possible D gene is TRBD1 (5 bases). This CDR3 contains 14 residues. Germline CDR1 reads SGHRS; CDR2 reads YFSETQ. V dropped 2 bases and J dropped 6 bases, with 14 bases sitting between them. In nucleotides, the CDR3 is TGCGCCAGCAGCTTAGTAGTCAGGGCGGATGGCTACACCTTC. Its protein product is CASSLVVRADGYTF. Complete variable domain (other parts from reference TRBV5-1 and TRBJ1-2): KAGVTQTPRYLIKTRGQQVTLSCSPISGHRSVSWYQQTPGQGLQFLFEYFSETQRNKGNFPGRFSGRQFSNSRSEMNVSTLELGDSALYLCASSLVVRADGYTFGSGTRLTVV.

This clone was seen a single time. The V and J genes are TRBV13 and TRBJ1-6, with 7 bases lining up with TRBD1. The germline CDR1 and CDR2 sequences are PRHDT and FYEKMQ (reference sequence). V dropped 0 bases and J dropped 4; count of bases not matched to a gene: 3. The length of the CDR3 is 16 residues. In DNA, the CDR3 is TGTGCCAGCAGCTTAGGCCTCAGGGGGTATAATTCACCCCTCCACTTT. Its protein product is CASSLGLRGYNSPLHF. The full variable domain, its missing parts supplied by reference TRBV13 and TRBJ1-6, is AAGVIQSPRHLIKEKRETATLKCYPIPRHDTVYWYQQGPGQDPQFLISFYEKMQSDKGSIPDRFSAQQFSDYHSELNMSSLELGDSALYFCASSLGLRGYNSPLHFGNGTRLTVT.

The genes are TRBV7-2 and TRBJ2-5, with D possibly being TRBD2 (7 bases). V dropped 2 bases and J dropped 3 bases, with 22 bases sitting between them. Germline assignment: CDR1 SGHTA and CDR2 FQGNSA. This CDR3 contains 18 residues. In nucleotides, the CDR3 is TGTGCCAGCAGCTTAAGGTGGAGGGGGGCGGGGAGGGAAGAGACCCAGTACTTC. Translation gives CASSLRWRGAGREETQYF.

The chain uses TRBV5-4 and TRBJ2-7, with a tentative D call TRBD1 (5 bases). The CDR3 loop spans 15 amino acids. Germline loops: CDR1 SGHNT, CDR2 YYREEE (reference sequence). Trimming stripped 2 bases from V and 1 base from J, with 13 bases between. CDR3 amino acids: CASSLLRGFSYEQYF. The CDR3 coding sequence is TGTGCCAGCAGCTTATTAAGGGGATTTTCCTACGAGCAGTACTTC.

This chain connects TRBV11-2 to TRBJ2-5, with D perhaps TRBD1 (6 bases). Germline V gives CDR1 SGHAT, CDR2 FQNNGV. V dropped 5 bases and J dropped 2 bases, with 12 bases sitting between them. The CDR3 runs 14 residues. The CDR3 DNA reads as TGTGCCAGCAGCCACTTGGGGGCACAAGAGACCCAGTACTTC. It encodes CASSHLGAQETQYF.

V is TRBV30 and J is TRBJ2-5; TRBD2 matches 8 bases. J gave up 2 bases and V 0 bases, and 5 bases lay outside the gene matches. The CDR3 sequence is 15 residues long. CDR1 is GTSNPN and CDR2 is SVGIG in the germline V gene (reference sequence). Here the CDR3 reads CAWSVPTSGQETQYF. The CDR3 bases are TGTGCCTGGAGTGTACCTACTAGCGGACAAGAGACCCAGTACTTC.

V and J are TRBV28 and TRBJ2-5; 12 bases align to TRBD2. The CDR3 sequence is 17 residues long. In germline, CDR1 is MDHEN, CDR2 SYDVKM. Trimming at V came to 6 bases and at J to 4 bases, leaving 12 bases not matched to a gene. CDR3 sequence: CASSPRLAGEVVETQYF. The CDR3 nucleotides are TGTGCCAGCAGCCCACGACTAGCGGGGGAGGTAGTAGAGACCCAGTACTTC.

CDR3 sequence (DNA): TGTGCCTGGAATGCAAGACTTAATGAAAAACTGTTTTTT. It codes for CAWNARLNEKLFF. The chain is built from TRBV30 and TRBJ1-4; D is unclear. The V and J ends lost 4 bases and 4 bases respectively, with 10 bases between them. The CDR3 totals 13 residues. Germline CDR1 reads GTSNPN; CDR2 reads SVGIG (reference sequence).

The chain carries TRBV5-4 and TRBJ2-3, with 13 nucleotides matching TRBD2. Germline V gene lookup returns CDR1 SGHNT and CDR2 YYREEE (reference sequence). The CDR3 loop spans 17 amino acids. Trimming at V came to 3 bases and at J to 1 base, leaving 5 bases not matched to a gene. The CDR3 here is CASSSGLAGARTDTQYF. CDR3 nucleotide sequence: TGTGCCAGCAGCTCCGGACTAGCGGGGGCCCGCACAGATACGCAGTATTTT.

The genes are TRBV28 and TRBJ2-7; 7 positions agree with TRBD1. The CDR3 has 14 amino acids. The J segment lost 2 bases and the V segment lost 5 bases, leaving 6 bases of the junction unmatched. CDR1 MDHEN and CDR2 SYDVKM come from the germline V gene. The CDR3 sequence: CASSTPGQTYEQYF. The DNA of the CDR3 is TGTGCCAGCAGTACGCCGGGACAGACCTACGAGCAGTACTTC. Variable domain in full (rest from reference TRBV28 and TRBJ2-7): DVKVTQSSRYLVKRTGEKVFLECVQDMDHENMFWYRQDPGLGLRLIYFSYDVKMKEKGDIPEGYSVSREKKERFSLILESASTNQTSMYLCASSTPGQTYEQYFGPGTRLTVT.

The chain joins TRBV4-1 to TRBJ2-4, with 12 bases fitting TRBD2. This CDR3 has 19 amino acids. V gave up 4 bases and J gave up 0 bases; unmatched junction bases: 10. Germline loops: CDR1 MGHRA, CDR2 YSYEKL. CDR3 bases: TGCGCCAGCAGCCCTTCCCGACTAGCGGGGGTTCTAGCCAAAAACATTCAGTACTTC. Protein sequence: CASSPSRLAGVLAKNIQYF.

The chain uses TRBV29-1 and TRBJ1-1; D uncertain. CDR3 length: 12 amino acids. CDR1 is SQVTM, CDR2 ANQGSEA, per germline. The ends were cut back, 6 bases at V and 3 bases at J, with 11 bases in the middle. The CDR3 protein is CSVRLSHTEAFF. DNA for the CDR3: TGCAGCGTCCGTCTATCTCACACTGAAGCTTTCTTT.

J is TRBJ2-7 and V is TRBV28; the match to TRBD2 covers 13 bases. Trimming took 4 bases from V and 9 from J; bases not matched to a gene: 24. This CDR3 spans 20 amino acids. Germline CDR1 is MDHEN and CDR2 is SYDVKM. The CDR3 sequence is CASSSRTTSGRAPRRVGQYF. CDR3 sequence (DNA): TGTGCCAGCAGTTCCCGAACCACTAGCGGGAGGGCCCCCCGTCGGGTAGGGCAGTACTTC.

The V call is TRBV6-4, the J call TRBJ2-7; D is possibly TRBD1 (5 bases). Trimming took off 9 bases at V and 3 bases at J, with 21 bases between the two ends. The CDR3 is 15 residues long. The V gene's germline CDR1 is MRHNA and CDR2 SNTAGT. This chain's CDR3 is CARRSDKTGHYEQYF. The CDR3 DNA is TGTGCCAGACGGTCTGACAAAACAGGACACTACGAGCAGTACTTC.